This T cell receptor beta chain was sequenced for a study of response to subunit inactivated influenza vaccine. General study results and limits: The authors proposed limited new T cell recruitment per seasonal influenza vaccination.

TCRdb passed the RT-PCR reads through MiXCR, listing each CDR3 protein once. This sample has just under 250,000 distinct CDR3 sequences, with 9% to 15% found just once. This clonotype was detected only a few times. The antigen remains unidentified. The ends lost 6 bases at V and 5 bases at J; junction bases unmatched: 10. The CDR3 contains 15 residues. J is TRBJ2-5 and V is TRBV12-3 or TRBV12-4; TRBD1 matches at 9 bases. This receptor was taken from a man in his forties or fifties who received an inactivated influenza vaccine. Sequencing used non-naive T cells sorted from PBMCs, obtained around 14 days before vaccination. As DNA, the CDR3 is TGTGCCAGCAGCAACGGGACAGGGTCGGGCGAGACCCAGTACTTC. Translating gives CASSNGTGSGETQYF.